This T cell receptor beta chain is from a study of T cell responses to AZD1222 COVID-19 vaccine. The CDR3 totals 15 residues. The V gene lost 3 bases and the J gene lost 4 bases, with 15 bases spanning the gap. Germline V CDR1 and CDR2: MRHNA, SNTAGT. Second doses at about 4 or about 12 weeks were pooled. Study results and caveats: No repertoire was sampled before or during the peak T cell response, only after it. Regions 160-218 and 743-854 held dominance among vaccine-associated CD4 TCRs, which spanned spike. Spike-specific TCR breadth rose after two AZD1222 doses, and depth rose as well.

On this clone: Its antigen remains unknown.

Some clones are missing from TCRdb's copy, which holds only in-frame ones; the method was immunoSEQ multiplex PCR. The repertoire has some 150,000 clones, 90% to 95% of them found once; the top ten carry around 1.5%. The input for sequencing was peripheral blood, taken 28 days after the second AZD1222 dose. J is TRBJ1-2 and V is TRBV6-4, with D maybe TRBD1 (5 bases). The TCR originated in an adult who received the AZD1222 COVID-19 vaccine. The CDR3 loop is CASSEGQTEGYGYTF. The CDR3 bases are TGTGCCAGCAGTGAAGGACAAACGGAAGGCTATGGCTACACCTTC.